A single sample is the source of the 16 T cell receptor beta chains below, sequenced in a study of T cell clonotyping in hematopoietic cell transplantation. Generated by immunoSEQ multiplex PCR, the TCRdb table keeps only in-frame clones and is missing some. The sample shows about 4,800 clones, 15% to 20% of them seen only once. Sequencing was performed on PBMCs, taken 180 days after allogeneic stem cell transplant. These receptors originate from a young adult male patient who had an allogeneic stem cell transplant, so the T cells may come from the graft donor. Some clones in this sample may be carry-over from other donors' samples.

This clone has more than one count but fewer than ten. The chain is built from TRBV7-2 and TRBJ2-5; 8 nucleotides line up with TRBD2. The trim removed 4 bases at V and 1 base at J, leaving 2 bases unmatched. Germline V gene lookup returns CDR1 SGHTA and CDR2 FQGNSA. The CDR3 is made up of 14 amino acids. CDR3 sequence: CASSSTSGQETQYF. The CDR3 bases are TGTGCCAGCAGCTCTACTAGCGGCCAAGAGACCCAGTACTTC.

This clone showed up just a few times. The J gene is TRBJ1-5, the V gene TRBV28, with 8 bases fitting TRBD1. V shed 5 bases, J shed 2 bases, and the junction held 2 bases outside the gene matches. The CDR3 runs 14 residues. CDR1 is MDHEN, CDR2 SYDVKM, per germline. Here the CDR3 DNA reads TGTGCCAGCAGTGCAGGGGGCGGCAATCAGCCCCAGCATTTT. This codes for CASSAGGGNQPQHF. Complete variable domain (other parts from reference TRBV28 and TRBJ1-5): DVKVTQSSRYLVKRTGEKVFLECVQDMDHENMFWYRQDPGLGLRLIYFSYDVKMKEKGDIPEGYSVSREKKERFSLILESASTNQTSMYLCASSAGGGNQPQHFGDGTRLSIL.

This clone has a handful of counts. The same CDR3 can be traced to other DNA sequences in this sample. This rearrangement joins TRBV30 to TRBJ1-4, with D uncertain. Trimming pared 2 bases from V and 0 bases from J, leaving 7 bases between. CDR3 length equals 14 residues. Germline CDR1 is GTSNPN and CDR2 is SVGIG (reference sequence). This CDR3 reads CAWSPASTNEKLFF. The DNA of the CDR3 is TGTGCCTGGAGTCCGGCATCAACTAATGAAAAACTGTTTTTT.

This clone was detected only a few times. The J gene is TRBJ2-1, the V gene TRBV30, with 11 bases matching TRBD2. From germline, CDR1 is GTSNPN and CDR2 SVGIG (reference sequence). The CDR3 consists of 14 residues. The V gene end was trimmed by 0 bases and the J gene end by 11 bases; junction bases not matched to a gene: 6. CDR3 in amino acids: CAWSVLLAGGQQFF. The DNA of the CDR3 is TGTGCCTGGAGTGTACTGTTAGCGGGAGGGCAGCAGTTCTTC.

This chain links TRBV30 with TRBJ2-1; 7 bases match TRBD2. V lost 5 bases, J lost 7 bases, and 8 bases stayed unmatched. This CDR3 comprises 13 residues. The germline CDR1 and CDR2 sequences are GTSNPN and SVGIG (reference sequence). CDR3 nucleotides: TGTGCCTGGGGGGAGGGTAATTCGAATGAGCAGTTCTTC. Translating it yields CAWGEGNSNEQFF.

This chain connects TRBV5-6 to TRBJ2-1, with D possibly being TRBD2 (6 bases). The CDR3 sequence is 13 residues long. Germline CDR1 and CDR2: SGHDT and YYEEEE. Deletions cut 5 bases from V and 6 bases from J, with 12 bases between. The DNA for the CDR3 is TGTGCCAGCAGTCTCGGGGGTAGCAATGAGCAGTTCTTC. Translating gives CASSLGGSNEQFF.

This sequence joins TRBV30 and TRBJ1-5; D is unclear. This CDR3 comprises 13 residues. Trimming cost V 0 bases and J 3 bases, with 6 bases left between them. Germline assignment: CDR1 GTSNPN and CDR2 SVGIG (reference sequence). DNA for the CDR3: TGTGCCTGGAGTGTACTGTCCAATCAGCCCCAGCATTTT. It codes for CAWSVLSNQPQHF.

This clone was seen only a few times. The chain is built from TRBV30 and TRBJ1-1, with unresolved D. Germline assignment: CDR1 GTSNPN and CDR2 SVGIG (reference sequence). The CDR3 loop spans 13 amino acids. V dropped 4 bases and J dropped 1 base, with 10 bases sitting between them. The CDR3 sequence is CAWTQPGNTEAFF. The CDR3 DNA reads as TGTGCCTGGACCCAGCCGGGGAACACTGAAGCTTTCTTT.

The chain links TRBV30 to TRBJ1-1, with a possible D match to TRBD1 (6 bases). Between the trimmed V and J ends, which lost 4 bases and 6 bases, there was a span of 12 bases. The CDR3 covers 12 residues. Germline V lookup: CDR1 GTSNPN, CDR2 SVGIG (reference sequence). The CDR3 DNA is TGTGCCTGGACTCCAGGGGCGGCTGAAGCTTTCTTT. Amino acids: CAWTPGAAEAFF.

The CDR3 DNA reads TGTGCCTGGAGGTCGACAGTCTCTGGAAACACCATATATTTT. Encoded protein: CAWRSTVSGNTIYF. The J gene is TRBJ1-3, the V gene TRBV30; perhaps TRBD1 as D (5 bases). The V and J ends lost 3 bases and 0 bases respectively, with 9 bases between them. The CDR3 contains 14 residues. Germline values: CDR1 GTSNPN, CDR2 SVGIG (reference sequence).

The table lists this clone with a few counts. The chain uses TRBV29-1 and TRBJ1-1, with D uncertain. This CDR3 has 10 amino acids. Trimming shortened V by 7 bases and J by 2 bases, and 5 bases separated the two germline ends. Germline V gives CDR1 SQVTM, CDR2 ANQGSEA. CDR3 region: CSASNTEAFF. The CDR3 DNA sequence: TGCAGCGCGAGCAACACTGAAGCTTTCTTT.

This chain uses TRBV30 with TRBJ1-6; no clear D gene. CDR3 size: 13 residues. The germline gives CDR1 GTSNPN, CDR2 SVGIG (reference sequence). The V end was cut by 0 bases, the J end by 9 bases, with 9 bases between. CDR3: CAWSVQGSSPLHF. The CDR3 region has the DNA TGTGCCTGGAGTGTACAAGGGAGTTCACCCCTCCACTTT.

The chain uses TRBV6-6 and TRBJ1-4, with 8 bases lining up with TRBD1. This CDR3 spans 12 amino acids. The V gene end was trimmed by 6 bases and the J gene end by 12 bases; junction bases not matched to a gene: 6. CDR1 and CDR2 (germline): MNHNY, SVGAGI (reference sequence). The CDR3 spells CASSPTGVQLFF. CDR3 DNA: TGTGCCAGCAGCCCGACAGGGGTTCAACTGTTTTTT.

This clone appeared a few times. The V and J genes are TRBV30 and TRBJ2-7; the D gene is possibly TRBD1 (6 bases). This CDR3 spans 13 amino acids. Per the germline V gene, CDR1 is GTSNPN and CDR2 is SVGIG (reference sequence). V gave up 2 bases and J gave up 6 bases, with 14 bases separating them. The CDR3 DNA sequence: TGTGCCTGGAGTTACAGGGAAGACGGCGAGCAGTACTTC. It translates to CAWSYREDGEQYF.

Relative to its sample, this clone is medium-sized. This chain uses TRBV25-1 with TRBJ1-1, with 8 nucleotides matching TRBD1. The CDR3 runs to 13 residues. CDR1 is MGHDK and CDR2 is SYGVNS in the germline V gene. V dropped 6 bases and J dropped 7; count of bases not matched to a gene: 7. CDR3 loop: CASRDPQGVEAFF. The DNA for the CDR3 is TGTGCCAGCAGAGATCCACAGGGGGTTGAAGCTTTCTTT.

The chain joins TRBV30 to TRBJ1-2; 7 nucleotides match TRBD1. V lost 4 bases to trimming and J lost 4 bases; unmatched junction nucleotides: 6. Germline V gene lookup returns CDR1 GTSNPN and CDR2 SVGIG (reference sequence). This CDR3 is built from 13 residues. The CDR3 region is CAWTTGAGYGYTF. CDR3 in DNA: TGTGCCTGGACTACAGGGGCGGGCTATGGCTACACCTTC.